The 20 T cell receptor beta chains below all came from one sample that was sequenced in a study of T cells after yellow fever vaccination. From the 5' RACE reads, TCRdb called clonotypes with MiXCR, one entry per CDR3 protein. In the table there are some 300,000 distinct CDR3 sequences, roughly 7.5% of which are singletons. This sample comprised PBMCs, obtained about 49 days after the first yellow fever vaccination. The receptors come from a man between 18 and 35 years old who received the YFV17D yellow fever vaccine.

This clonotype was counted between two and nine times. In nucleotides, the CDR3 is TGCGCCAGCAGCTTGCTAGCGGGGGGGAGCTCCTACGAGCAGTACTTC. Translating it yields CASSLLAGGSSYEQYF. The chain combines TRBV5-1 with TRBJ2-7, with 12 bases aligning to TRBD2. Germline V CDR1 and CDR2: SGHRS, YFSETQ. This CDR3 spans 16 amino acids. Unmatched junction bases numbered 2, after V lost 1 base and J lost 0 bases.

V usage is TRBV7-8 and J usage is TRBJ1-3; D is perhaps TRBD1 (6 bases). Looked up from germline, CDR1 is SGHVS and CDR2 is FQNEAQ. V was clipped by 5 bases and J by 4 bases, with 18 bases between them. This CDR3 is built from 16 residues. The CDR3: CASSPKAGELGNTIYF. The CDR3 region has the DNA TGTGCCAGCAGCCCAAAGGCAGGGGAGCTAGGAAACACCATATATTTT.

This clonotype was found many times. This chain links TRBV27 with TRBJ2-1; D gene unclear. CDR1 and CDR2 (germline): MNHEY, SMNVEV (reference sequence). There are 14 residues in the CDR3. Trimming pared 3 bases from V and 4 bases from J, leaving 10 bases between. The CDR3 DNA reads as TGTGCCAGCAGTTTTAGTCAGATTTACAATGAGCAGTTCTTC. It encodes CASSFSQIYNEQFF.

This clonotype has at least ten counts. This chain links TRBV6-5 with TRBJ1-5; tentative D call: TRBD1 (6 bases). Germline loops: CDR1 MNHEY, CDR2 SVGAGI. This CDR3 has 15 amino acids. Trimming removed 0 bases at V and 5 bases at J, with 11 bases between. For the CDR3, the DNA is TGTGCCAGCAGTTACTCGAGTACAGGGCATCAGCCCCAGCATTTT. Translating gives CASSYSSTGHQPQHF.

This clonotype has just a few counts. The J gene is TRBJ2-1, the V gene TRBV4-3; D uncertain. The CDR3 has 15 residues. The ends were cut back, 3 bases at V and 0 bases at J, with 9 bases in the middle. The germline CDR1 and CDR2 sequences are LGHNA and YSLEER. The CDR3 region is CASSHELGSYNEQFF. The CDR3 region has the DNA TGCGCCAGCAGCCACGAGCTAGGCTCCTACAATGAGCAGTTCTTC.

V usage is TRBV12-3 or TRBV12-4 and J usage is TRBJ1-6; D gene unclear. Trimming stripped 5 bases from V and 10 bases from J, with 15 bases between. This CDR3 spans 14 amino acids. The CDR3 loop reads CASSRHKRSSPLHF. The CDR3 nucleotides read TGTGCCAGCAGTCGACACAAAAGGAGCTCACCCCTCCACTTT.

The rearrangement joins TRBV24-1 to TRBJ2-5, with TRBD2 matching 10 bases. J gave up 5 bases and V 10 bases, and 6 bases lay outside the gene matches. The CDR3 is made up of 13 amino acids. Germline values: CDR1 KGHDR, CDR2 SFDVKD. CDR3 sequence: CATQRGGLETQYF. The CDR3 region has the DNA TGTGCCACGCAGCGGGGGGGCCTTGAGACCCAGTACTTC.

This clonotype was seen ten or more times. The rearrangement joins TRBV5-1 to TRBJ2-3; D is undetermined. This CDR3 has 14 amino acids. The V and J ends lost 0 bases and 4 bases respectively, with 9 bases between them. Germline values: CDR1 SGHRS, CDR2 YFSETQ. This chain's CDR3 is CASSLATTADTQYF. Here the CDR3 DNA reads TGCGCCAGCAGCTTGGCCACGACGGCAGATACGCAGTATTTT.

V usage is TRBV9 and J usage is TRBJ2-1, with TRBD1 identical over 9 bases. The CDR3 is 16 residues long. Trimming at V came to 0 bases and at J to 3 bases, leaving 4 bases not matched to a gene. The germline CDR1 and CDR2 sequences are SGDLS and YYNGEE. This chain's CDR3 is CASSVGGTGFYNEQFF. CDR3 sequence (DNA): TGTGCCAGCAGCGTAGGGGGGACAGGGTTCTACAATGAGCAGTTCTTC.

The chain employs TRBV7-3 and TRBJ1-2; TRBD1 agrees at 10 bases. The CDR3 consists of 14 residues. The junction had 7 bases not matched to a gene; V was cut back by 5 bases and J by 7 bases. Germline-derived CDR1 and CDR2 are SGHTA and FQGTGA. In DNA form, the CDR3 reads TGTGCCAGCAGCCCCGACAGGGGGCGGGGTGGCTACACCTTC. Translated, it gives CASSPDRGRGGYTF.

Here the CDR3 reads CSVRRSVAEAFF. The CDR3 region has the DNA TGCAGTGTCAGGAGGTCAGTCGCTGAAGCTTTCTTT. J is TRBJ1-1 and V is TRBV20-1; D call uncertain. Trimming pared 7 bases from V and 6 bases from J, leaving 15 bases between. The CDR3 has 12 residues. Germline loops: CDR1 DFQATT, CDR2 SNEGSKA (reference sequence).

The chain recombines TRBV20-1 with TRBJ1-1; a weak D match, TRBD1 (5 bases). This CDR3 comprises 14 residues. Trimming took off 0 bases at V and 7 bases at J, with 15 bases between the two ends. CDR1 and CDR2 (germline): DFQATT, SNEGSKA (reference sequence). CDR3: CSARDQGRGNEAFF. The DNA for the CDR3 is TGCAGTGCTAGAGATCAAGGACGGGGGAATGAAGCTTTCTTT.

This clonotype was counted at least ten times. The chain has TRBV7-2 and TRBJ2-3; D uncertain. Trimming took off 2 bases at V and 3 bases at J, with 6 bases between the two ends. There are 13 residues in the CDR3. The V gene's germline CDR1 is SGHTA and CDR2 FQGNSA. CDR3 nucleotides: TGTGCCAGCAGCTTATCGCCGACAGATACGCAGTATTTT. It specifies CASSLSPTDTQYF.

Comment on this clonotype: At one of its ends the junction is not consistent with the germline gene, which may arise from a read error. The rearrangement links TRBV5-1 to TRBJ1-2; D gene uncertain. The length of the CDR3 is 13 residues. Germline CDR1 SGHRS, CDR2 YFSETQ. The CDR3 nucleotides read TGCGCCAACAGCTTGACGGGTAACTATGGCTACACCTTC. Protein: CANSLTGNYGYTF. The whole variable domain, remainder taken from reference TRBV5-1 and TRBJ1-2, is KAGVTQTPRYLIKTRGQQVTLSCSPISGHRSVSWYQQTPGQGLQFLFEYFSETQRNKGNFPGRFSGRQFSNSRSEMNVSTLELGDSALYLCANSLTGNYGYTFGSGTRLTVV.

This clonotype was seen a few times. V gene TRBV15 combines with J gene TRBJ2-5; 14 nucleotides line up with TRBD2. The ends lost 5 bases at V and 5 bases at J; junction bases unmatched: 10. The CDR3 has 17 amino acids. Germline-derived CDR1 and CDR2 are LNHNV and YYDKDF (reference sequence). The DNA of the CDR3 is TGTGCCACCAGCTCAGCGGGGGGACTAGCGGGGGCGGAGACCCAGTACTTC. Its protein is CATSSAGGLAGAETQYF. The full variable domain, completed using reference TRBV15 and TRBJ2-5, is DAMVIQNPRYQVTQFGKPVTLSCSQTLNHNVMYWYQQKSSQAPKLLFHYYDKDFNNEADTPDNFQSRRPNTSFCFLDIRSPGLGDTAMYLCATSSAGGLAGAETQYFGPGTRLLVL.

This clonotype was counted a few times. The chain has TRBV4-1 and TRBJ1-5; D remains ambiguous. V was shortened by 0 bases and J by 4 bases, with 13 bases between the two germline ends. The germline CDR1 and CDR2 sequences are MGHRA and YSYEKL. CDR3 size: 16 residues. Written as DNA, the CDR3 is TGCGCCAGCAGCCAAGATAAAGGGATCGGAAATCAGCCCCAGCATTTT. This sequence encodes CASSQDKGIGNQPQHF.

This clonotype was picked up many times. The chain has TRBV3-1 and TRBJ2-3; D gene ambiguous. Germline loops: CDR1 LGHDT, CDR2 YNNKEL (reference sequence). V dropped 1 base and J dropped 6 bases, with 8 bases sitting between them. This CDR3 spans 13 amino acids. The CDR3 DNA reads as TGTGCCAGCAGCCAAGGGTTGGCTGATACGCAGTATTTT. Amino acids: CASSQGLADTQYF.

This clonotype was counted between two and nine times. The CDR3 DNA sequence: TGTGCCAGCAGCTTCGACAGCTCTGGAAACACCATATATTTT. Translated: CASSFDSSGNTIYF. The chain joins TRBV7-2 to TRBJ1-3, with a possible D match to TRBD1 (5 bases). V was cut by 3 bases and J by 0 bases, with 6 bases left in between. Germline V gives CDR1 SGHTA, CDR2 FQGNSA. This CDR3 is 14 amino acids long.

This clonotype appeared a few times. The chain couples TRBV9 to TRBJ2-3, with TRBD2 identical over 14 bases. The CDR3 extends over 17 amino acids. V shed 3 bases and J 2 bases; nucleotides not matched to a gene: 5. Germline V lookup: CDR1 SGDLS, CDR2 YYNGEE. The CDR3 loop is CASSGRLAGGTTDTQYF. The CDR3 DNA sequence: TGTGCCAGCAGCGGAAGACTAGCGGGGGGGACCACAGATACGCAGTATTTT. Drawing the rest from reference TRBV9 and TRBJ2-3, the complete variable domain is DSGVTQTPKHLITATGQRVTLRCSPRSGDLSVYWYQQSLDQGLQFLIQYYNGEERAKGNILERFSAQQFPDLHSELNLSSLELGDSALYFCASSGRLAGGTTDTQYFGPGTRLTVL.

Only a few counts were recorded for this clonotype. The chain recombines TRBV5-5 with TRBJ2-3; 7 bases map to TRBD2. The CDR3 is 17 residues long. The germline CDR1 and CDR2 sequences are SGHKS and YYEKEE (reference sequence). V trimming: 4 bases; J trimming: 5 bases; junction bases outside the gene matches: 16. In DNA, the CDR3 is TGTGCCAGCAGCCTGAGACCTCGGGACTATCGGGGAGATACGCAGTATTTT. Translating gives CASSLRPRDYRGDTQYF.